This T cell receptor beta chain was recorded in a study of cytomegalovirus exposure and HLA in healthy donors. Study at large: An earlier analysis found fewer than 120 million unique TCR beta sequences from roughly 170 million T cells. Whole-study findings and limits: In a later analysis, V- and J-gene trimming of beta chains associated with a DCLRE1C missense variant, replicated independently. As a later analysis revealed, most CMV-associated TCR beta chains appeared HLA-restricted.

Germline CDR1 and CDR2: SGHAT and FQNNGV. Unmatched junction bases numbered 8, after V lost 5 bases and J lost 1 base. The CDR3 runs to 15 residues. Primers: 60 Vbeta forward and 13 Jbeta reverse. TCRdb keeps only in-frame clones here, not all; method: immunoSEQ multiplex PCR. The data contain 200,000 or so clones, around 80% of them singletons. As regards this clone: Its antigen is undetermined.

The TCR was taken from a woman in her late teens or twenties in good health and CMV-seropositive. The rearrangement joins TRBV11-2 to TRBJ2-7; 7 bases align to TRBD2. Sequencing was performed on PBMCs. As DNA, the CDR3 is TGTGCCAGCAGCCCCGGACTAGACAGTTCCTACGAGCAGTACGTC. It yields the protein CASSPGLDSSYEQYV.